This TCR beta chain was profiled in a study of blood T cell repertoires in COVID-19. The wider study: The study drew acute and convalescent COVID-19 samples from the United States, Italy and Spain. T cells, B-cell-depleted T cells, or PBMCs supplied cDNA or gDNA.

J gave up 7 bases and V 4 bases, and 13 bases lay outside the gene matches. The V gene's germline CDR1 is SGHNT and CDR2 YENEEA. The CDR3 loop spans 15 amino acids. In its sample, this clone was seen once. As processed by the authors: Reference gene primers were amplified, and this amplification served to estimate nucleated cell counts. The method was immunoSEQ multiplex PCR; TCRdb's version includes in-frame clones alone and lacks a portion of them. D and trimming come from the DNA, and the V and J calls and clone size come from that table. Among just over 150,000 clones listed, approximately 88% were seen once.

The rearrangement uses TRBV11-3 and TRBJ2-7; the match to TRBD1 covers 7 bases. Source material: PBMCs or T cells enriched from blood (not recorded which). This sequence was found in a woman in her 50s who had recovered from COVID-19. The CDR3 DNA sequence: TGTGCCAGCAGCTCACCAGGACAGGTCCCCGGAGAGCAGTACTTC. Translated, it gives CASSSPGQVPGEQYF. Looking up the rest from reference TRBV11-3 and TRBJ2-7 gives the full variable domain: EAGVVQSPRYKIIEKKQPVAFWCNPISGHNTLYWYLQNLGQGPELLIRYENEEAVDDSQLPKDRFSAERLKGVDSTLKIQPAELGDSAVYLCASSSPGQVPGEQYFGPGTRLTVT.